This T cell receptor (beta chain) is drawn from a study of T-cell memory formation after mild COVID-19. The V gene's germline CDR1 is MGHRA and CDR2 YSYEKL. The CDR3 runs 13 residues. The V gene lost 3 bases and the J gene lost 10 bases, with 13 bases spanning the gap. TCRdb recomputed calls from the 5' RACE reads with MiXCR, one row per CDR3 protein. This sample carries under 350,000 distinct CDR3 sequences, 15% to 20% of them seen once, and the ten largest clones take 20% to 25%. The sequencing sample was made of PBMCs or a T cell subset sorted from them (not recorded which). The genes are TRBV4-1 and TRBJ2-1; D remains ambiguous. This clonotype originated in a man between 18 and 35 years old who had mild COVID-19 (a few samples of this study predate the infection). Cell type and time point are not known. The CDR3 is CASSQVDRPEQFF. The CDR3 DNA follows: TGCGCCAGCAGCCAGGTCGACCGACCGGAGCAGTTCTTC.